The source of this T cell receptor (beta chain) is a study of T cells in Graves' hyperthyroidism and ophthalmopathy. The TCR beta CDR3 regions underwent amplification using RNA transcripts as the source. The primer set for the first-round RT-PCR of the TCR CDR3 was HTBI. TCRdb analysed the multiplex PCR reads with MiXCR anew, one entry per CDR3 protein. The table has roughly 740,000 distinct CDR3 sequences, roughly 15% seen once. V lost 1 base and J lost 0; bases outside the gene matches: 12. Germline V lookup: CDR1 GTSNPN, CDR2 SVGIG (reference sequence). CDR3 length equals 19 residues. This clonotype was observed many times.

The chain joins TRBV30 to TRBJ2-6; 7 nucleotides line up with TRBD1. The sequenced sample consisted of blood. The receptor comes from a man aged 18 to 35 with Graves' hyperthyroidism. CDR3 in DNA: TGTGCCTGGAGTGGGGGCAGGGGGACCACTTACTCTGGGGCCAACGTCCTGACTTTC. Its translation is CAWSGGRGTTYSGANVLTF.